This T cell receptor beta chain was captured by sequencing in a study of beta chain features in type 1 diabetes. This clone was recorded a few times. The antigen is unknown. Study results and caveats: Whether HLA type affects TCRB rearrangement stayed undetermined in the present work. When Type 1 diabetes patients were examined, their TCRB CDR3s proved moderately but significantly shorter in all four CD4+ subsets.

The whole isolated RNA underwent reverse transcription, so sequencing captured expressed TCRB transcripts. The protocol was immunoSEQ multiplex PCR, while the TCRdb copy is restricted to in-frame clones and leaves out a portion. The sample has more than 550,000 clones; about 14% are singletons. A heparinised blood draw that averaged roughly 110 mL was obtained once from each donor. Germline values: CDR1 SGHAT, CDR2 FQNNGV. This CDR3 has 15 residues. V gave up 5 bases and J gave up 1 base; unmatched junction bases: 4. The receptor was derived from a man between 18 and 29 years old with type 1 diabetes. Sequenced: naive CD4+ T cells from blood. J is TRBJ2-2 and V is TRBV11-2; TRBD1 aligns across 7 bases. CDR3 DNA sequence: TGTGCCAGCAGCGCCCGACAGGGGAACACCGGGGAGCTGTTTTTT. It yields the protein CASSARQGNTGELFF.